The next 6 T cell receptor beta chains were all read from a single sample in a study of blood T cell repertoires in COVID-19. The assay was immunoSEQ multiplex PCR, and TCRdb's table has in-frame clones only and misses some. Of some 340,000 clones listed, over 80% were seen once; the top ten hold roughly 5.1%. What was sequenced was PBMCs or T cells enriched from blood (not recorded which). All receptors come from a woman aged 45 to 65 who had recovered from COVID-19.

V is TRBV9 and J is TRBJ1-3, with TRBD1 matching 10 bases. Germline loops: CDR1 SGDLS, CDR2 YYNGEE. This CDR3 has 17 amino acids. With V trimmed by 0 bases and J by 0 bases, 3 bases remained unmatched. The CDR3 here is CASSVEGQGSSGNTIYF. The CDR3 nucleotides read TGTGCCAGCAGCGTAGAGGGACAGGGGAGCTCTGGAAACACCATATATTTT.

V is TRBV18 and J is TRBJ2-1, with 11 bases matching TRBD2. Losses at the gene ends were 3 bases for V and 4 bases for J; bases not matched to a gene: 2. CDR1 KGHSH and CDR2 LQKENI come from the germline V gene. This CDR3 contains 15 residues. The DNA for the CDR3 is TGTGCCAGCTCACCGACTAGCGGGACTTACAATGAGCAGTTCTTC. It encodes CASSPTSGTYNEQFF. The entire variable domain, with the rest obtained from reference TRBV18 and TRBJ2-1, is as follows: NAGVMQNPRHLVRRRGQEARLRCSPMKGHSHVYWYRQLPEEGLKFMVYLQKENIIDESGMPKERFSAEFPKEGPSILRIQQVVRGDSAAYFCASSPTSGTYNEQFFGPGTRLTVL.

The chain combines TRBV19 with TRBJ1-1; a possible D gene is TRBD1 (5 bases). Per the germline V gene, CDR1 is LNHDA and CDR2 is SQIVND (reference sequence). This CDR3 spans 15 amino acids. V was pared by 9 bases and J by 4 bases, with 21 bases between. CDR3 in amino acids: CASKVLGVRATEAFF. For the CDR3, the DNA is TGTGCCAGCAAGGTCCTAGGGGTAAGGGCCACTGAAGCTTTCTTT.

This chain links TRBV12-3 or TRBV12-4 with TRBJ1-6; the D gene is possibly TRBD1 (6 bases). The CDR3 contains 13 residues. V shed 8 bases and J shed 10 bases, with 15 bases lying between them. The chain's CDR3 is CASSQGVGSPLHF. The CDR3 coding sequence is TGTGCCAGCTCACAGGGAGTAGGGTCACCCCTCCACTTT.

This sequence joins TRBV6-2 or TRBV6-3 and TRBJ1-2; 7 nucleotides agree with TRBD1. The germline V gene has CDR1 MNHEY and CDR2 SVGEGT. With 5 bases clipped from V and 8 bases from J, the junction kept 8 bases outside the gene matches. The CDR3 is made up of 13 amino acids. The CDR3 spells CASSANRGYGYTF. DNA of the CDR3: TGTGCCAGCAGTGCAAACAGGGGATACGGCTACACCTTC.

The chain joins TRBV13 to TRBJ2-7; 11 bases line up with TRBD2. From germline, CDR1 is PRHDT and CDR2 FYEKMQ (reference sequence). CDR3 length: 14 residues. With V trimmed by 5 bases and J by 13 bases, 13 bases remained unmatched. This CDR3 reads CASSDQLTSGDHYF. CDR3 bases: TGTGCCAGCAGCGATCAACTGACTAGCGGGGACCATTACTTC.